This T cell receptor (beta chain) was observed in a study of CD8+ T cells in alopecia areata. Study overall: Scoring treated patients' severity relied on the percentage of scalp area affected.

Notes on the study in general: Clarity of TCR sharing across patients fell short of that in mice, possibly HLA-related.

A word on this clone: As yet, its antigen is unknown.

The authors extracted RNA and reverse transcribed it into cDNA as the sequencing template. Assay: immunoSEQ multiplex PCR; the TCRdb copy retains only in-frame clones and omits some. Of about 270,000 clones in the sample, around three fifths are singletons; the top ten hold about 0.93%. Trimming stripped 10 bases from V and 0 bases from J, with 15 bases between. The CDR3 extends over 14 amino acids. CDR1 and CDR2 from the germline V gene are MNHNY and SVGAGI (reference sequence). Treatment specified: oral pan-JAK inhibitor, 5-10 mg twice daily. Sequenced material: CD4+ T cells sorted from blood, taken at approximately week 52, from a patient treated with tofacitinib. The clonotype was recovered from a human donor with alopecia areata. The J gene is TRBJ1-2, the V gene TRBV6-6, with D perhaps matching TRBD1 (5 bases). For the CDR3, the DNA is TGTGCCACCGTAGGGGCAGGGACTAACTATGGCTACACCTTC. It encodes CATVGAGTNYGYTF.